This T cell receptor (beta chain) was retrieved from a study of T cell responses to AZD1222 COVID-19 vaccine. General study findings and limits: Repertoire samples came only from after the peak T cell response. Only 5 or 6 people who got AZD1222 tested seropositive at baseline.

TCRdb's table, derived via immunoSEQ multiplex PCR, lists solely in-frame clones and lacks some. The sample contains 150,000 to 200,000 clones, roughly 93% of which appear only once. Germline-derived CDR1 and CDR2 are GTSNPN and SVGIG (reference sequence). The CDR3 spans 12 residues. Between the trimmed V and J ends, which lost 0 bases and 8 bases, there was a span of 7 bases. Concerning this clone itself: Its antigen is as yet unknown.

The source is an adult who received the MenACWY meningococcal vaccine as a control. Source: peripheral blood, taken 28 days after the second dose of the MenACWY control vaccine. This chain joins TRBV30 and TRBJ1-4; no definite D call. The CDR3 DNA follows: TGTGCCTGGAGTGTACCCCCGGAAAAACTGTTTTTT. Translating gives CAWSVPPEKLFF.